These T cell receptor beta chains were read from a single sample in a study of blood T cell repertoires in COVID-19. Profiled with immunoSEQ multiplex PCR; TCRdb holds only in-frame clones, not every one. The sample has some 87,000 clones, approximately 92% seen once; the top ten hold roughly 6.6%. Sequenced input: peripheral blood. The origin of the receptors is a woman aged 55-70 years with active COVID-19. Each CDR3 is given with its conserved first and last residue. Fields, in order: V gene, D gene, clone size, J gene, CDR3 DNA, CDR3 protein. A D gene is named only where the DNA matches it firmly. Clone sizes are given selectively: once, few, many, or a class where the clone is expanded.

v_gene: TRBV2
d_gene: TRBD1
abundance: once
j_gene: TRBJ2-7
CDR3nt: TGTGCCAGCAGCTATGGGACAGTTCTTTACGAGCAGTACTTC
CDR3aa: CASSYGTVLYEQYF

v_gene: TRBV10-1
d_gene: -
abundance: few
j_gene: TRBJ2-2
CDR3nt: TGCGCCAGCTTCACCGCTCCGGGCACCGGGGAGCTGTTTTTT
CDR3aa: CASFTAPGTGELFF

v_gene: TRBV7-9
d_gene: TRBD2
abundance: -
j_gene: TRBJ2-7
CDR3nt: TGTGCCAGCAGCTTAGGACTAGCGGACTACTCCTACGAGCAGTACTTC
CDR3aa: CASSLGLADYSYEQYF

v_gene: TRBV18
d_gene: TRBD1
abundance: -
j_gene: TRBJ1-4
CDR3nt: TGTGCCAGCTCAACGGGACAGGGGATCGGTAATGAAAAACTGTTTTTT
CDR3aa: CASSTGQGIGNEKLFF

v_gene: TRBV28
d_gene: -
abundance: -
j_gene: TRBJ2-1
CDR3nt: TGTGCCAGCAGACCTACTGGTGGGCACCTTTCCTACAATGAGCAGTTCTTC
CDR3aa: CASRPTGGHLSYNEQFF

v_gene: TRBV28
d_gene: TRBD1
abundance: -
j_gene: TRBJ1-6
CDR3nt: TGTGCCAGCAGCATAAGACACGGGACAGACCTCTATAATTCACCCCTCCACTTT
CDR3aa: CASSIRHGTDLYNSPLHF

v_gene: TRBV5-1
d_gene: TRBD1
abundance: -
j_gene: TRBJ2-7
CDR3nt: TGCGCCAGCAGACGGGGGGACAGGGGCTACGAGCAGTACTTC
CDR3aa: CASRRGDRGYEQYF

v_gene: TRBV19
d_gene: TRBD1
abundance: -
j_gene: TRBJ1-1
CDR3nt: TGTGCCAGTAGTACGGGACAGGGCACTGAAGCTTTCTTT
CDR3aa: CASSTGQGTEAFF

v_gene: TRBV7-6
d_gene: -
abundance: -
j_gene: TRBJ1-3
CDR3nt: TGTGCCAGCAGCTTAGCGCGGGGGAGAGGATCTGGAAACACCATATATTTT
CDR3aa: CASSLARGRGSGNTIYF

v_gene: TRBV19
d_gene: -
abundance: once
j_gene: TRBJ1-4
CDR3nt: TGTGCCAGTAGCCCGGGGGGTGTACATGAAAAACTGTTTTTT
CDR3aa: CASSPGGVHEKLFF

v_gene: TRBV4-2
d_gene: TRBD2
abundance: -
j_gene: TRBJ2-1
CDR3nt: TGTGCCAGCAGCCCCGGGACTACCTACAATGAGCAGTTCTTC
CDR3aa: CASSPGTTYNEQFF

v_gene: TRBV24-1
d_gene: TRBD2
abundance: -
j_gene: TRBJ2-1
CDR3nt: TGTGCCACCAGTGACCCACTTAGCGGGAGGAGTGAGCAGTTCTTC
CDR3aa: CATSDPLSGRSEQFF

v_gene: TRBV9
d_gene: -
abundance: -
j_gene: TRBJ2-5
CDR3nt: TGTGCCAGCAGCTTCCAAGGGGGTCAAGAGACCCAGTACTTC
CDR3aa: CASSFQGGQETQYF

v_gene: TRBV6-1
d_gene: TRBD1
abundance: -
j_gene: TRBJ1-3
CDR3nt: TGTGCCAGCAGTGAGGGACAGGCCTCTGGAAACACCATATATTTT
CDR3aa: CASSEGQASGNTIYF

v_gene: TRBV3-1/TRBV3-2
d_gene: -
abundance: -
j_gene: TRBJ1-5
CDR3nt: TGTGCCAGCAGCCAAGCAGGGGGCAATCAGCCCCAGCATTTT
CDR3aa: CASSQAGGNQPQHF

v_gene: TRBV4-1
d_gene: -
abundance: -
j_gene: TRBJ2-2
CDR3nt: TGCGCCAGCAGCCAAGACGGGCAGGGGACAAACACCGGGGAGCTGTTTTTT
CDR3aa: CASSQDGQGTNTGELFF

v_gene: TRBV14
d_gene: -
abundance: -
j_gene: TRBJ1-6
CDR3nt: TGTGCCAGCAGCCAAGGTTCGGGCTCCTATAATTCACCCCTCCACTTT
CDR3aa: CASSQGSGSYNSPLHF

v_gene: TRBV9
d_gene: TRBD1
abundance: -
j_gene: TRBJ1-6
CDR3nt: TGTGCCAGCAGCGCCCAGTCAGGGGGCGGATCACCCCTCCACTTT
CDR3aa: CASSAQSGGGSPLHF

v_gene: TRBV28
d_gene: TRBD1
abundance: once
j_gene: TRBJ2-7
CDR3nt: TGTGCCAGCGGTTTGACAGGGGGCTCCTACGAGCAGTACTTC
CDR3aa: CASGLTGGSYEQYF

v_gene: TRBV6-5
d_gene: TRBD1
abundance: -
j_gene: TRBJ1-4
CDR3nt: TGTGCCAGCAGTACAGGGGGAGGGGAAAAACTGTTTTTT
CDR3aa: CASSTGGGEKLFF

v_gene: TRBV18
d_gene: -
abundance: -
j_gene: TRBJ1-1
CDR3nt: TGTGCCAGCTCACCACCAGGGGACACTGAAGCTTTCTTT
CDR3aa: CASSPPGDTEAFF

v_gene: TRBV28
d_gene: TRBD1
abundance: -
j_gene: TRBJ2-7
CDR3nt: TGTGCCAGCAATCCGGGGGACAGGGTATCCTACGAGCAGTACTTC
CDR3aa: CASNPGDRVSYEQYF

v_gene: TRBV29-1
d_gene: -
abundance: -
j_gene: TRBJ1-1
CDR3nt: TGCAGCGCCAGGGGACATGTGGACACTGAAGCTTTCTTT
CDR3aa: CSARGHVDTEAFF

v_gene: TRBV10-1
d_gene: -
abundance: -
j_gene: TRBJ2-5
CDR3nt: TGCGCCAGCAGTGACCCGGACAGACCTTTCCAAGAGACCCAGTACTTC
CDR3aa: CASSDPDRPFQETQYF

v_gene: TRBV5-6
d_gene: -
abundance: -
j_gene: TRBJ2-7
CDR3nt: TGTGCCAGCAGCGAGCAGGGCAGTAGCTACGAGCAGTACTTC
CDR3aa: CASSEQGSSYEQYF

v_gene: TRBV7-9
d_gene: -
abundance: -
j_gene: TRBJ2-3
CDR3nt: TGTGCCAGCAGCACAGGCCTCCATAGCACAGATACGCAGTATTTT
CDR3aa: CASSTGLHSTDTQYF

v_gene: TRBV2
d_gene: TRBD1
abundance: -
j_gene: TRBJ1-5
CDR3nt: TGTGCCAGCAGTGAAGGGGGGACAGGGAATCAGCCCCAGCATTTT
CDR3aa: CASSEGGTGNQPQHF

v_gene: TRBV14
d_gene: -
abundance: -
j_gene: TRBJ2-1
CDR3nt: TGTGCCAGCAGCCAACAACTTCGGCGGCAGGGCCATGAGCAGTTCTTC
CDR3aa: CASSQQLRRQGHEQFF

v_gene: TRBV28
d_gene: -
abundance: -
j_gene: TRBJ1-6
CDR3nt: TGTGCCAGCAGTTTGGACCAAGGGAGGACACCCCTCTACTTT
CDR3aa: CASSLDQGRTPLYF

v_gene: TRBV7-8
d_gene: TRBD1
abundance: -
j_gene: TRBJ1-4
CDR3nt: TGTGCCAGCAGCCCTACAGGGGTGCGTGAAAAACTGTTTTTT
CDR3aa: CASSPTGVREKLFF

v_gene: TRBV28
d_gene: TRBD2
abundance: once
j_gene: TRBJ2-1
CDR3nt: TGTGCCAGCAGTGCCGCGACCGGGACTAGCAATGAGCAGTTCTTC
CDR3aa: CASSAATGTSNEQFF

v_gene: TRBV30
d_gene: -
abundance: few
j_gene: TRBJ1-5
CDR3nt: TGTGCCTGGAGTGTACCCTCCGGAGGCCAGCCCCAGCATTTT
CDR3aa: CAWSVPSGGQPQHF

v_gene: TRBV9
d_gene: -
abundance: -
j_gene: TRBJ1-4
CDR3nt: TGTGCCAGCAGCGTAGACCCCCTCGACGATGGTCAGGGTAAAAGAAAACTGTTTTTT
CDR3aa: CASSVDPLDDGQGKRKLFF

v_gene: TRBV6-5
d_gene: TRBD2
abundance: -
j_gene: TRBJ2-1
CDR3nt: TGTGCCAGCTTGTGGGCTAGCGGGAGAGTTGAGCAGTTCTTC
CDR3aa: CASLWASGRVEQFF

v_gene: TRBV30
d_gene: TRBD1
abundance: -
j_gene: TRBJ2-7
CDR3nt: TGTGCCTGGAGTGTAGGGACAGGGGCGAGTGAGCAGTACTTC
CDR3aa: CAWSVGTGASEQYF

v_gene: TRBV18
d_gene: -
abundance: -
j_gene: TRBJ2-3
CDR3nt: TGTGCCAGCTCTCCAGGGCCTAGCACAGATACGCAGTATTTT
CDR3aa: CASSPGPSTDTQYF

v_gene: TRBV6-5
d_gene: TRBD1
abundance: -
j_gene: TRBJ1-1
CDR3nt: TGTGCCAGCAGTCGACAGGGCTTTGAAGCTTTCTTT
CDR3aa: CASSRQGFEAFF

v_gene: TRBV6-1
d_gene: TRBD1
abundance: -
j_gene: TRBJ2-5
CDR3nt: TGTGCCAGCAGTGATGTAGGGACAGGGATTCGAGAGACCCAGTACTTC
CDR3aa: CASSDVGTGIRETQYF